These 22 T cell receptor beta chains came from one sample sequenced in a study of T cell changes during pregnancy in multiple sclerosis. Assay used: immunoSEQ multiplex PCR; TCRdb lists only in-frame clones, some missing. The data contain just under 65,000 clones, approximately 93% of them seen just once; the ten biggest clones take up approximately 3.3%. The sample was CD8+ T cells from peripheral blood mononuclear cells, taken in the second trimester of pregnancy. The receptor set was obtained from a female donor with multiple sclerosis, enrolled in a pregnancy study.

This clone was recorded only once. The CDR3 nucleotides read TGTGCCAGCAGTTCCACAGGGTACACTGAAGCTTTCTTT. This gives the protein CASSSTGYTEAFF. The gene calls are TRBV6-5 and TRBJ1-1; maybe TRBD1 (6 bases). Per the germline V gene, CDR1 is MNHEY and CDR2 is SVGAGI. Trimming cost V 4 bases and J 3 bases, with 9 bases left between them. The CDR3 is 13 amino acids.

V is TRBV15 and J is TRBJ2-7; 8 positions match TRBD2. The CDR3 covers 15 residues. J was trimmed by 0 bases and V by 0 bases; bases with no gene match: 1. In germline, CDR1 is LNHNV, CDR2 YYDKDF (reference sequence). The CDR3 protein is CATSRDLAGSYEQYF. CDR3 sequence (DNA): TGTGCCACCAGCAGAGATCTAGCGGGCTCCTACGAGCAGTACTTC. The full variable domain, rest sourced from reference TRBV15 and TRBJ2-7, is DAMVIQNPRYQVTQFGKPVTLSCSQTLNHNVMYWYQQKSSQAPKLLFHYYDKDFNNEADTPDNFQSRRPNTSFCFLDIRSPGLGDTAMYLCATSRDLAGSYEQYFGPGTRLTVT.

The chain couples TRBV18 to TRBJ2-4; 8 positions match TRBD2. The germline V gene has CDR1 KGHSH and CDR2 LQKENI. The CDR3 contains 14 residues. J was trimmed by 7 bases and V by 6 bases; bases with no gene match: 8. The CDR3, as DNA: TGTGCCAGCTCGCCCCCGGGGGGGGCTAACATTCAGTACTTC. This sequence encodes CASSPPGGANIQYF.

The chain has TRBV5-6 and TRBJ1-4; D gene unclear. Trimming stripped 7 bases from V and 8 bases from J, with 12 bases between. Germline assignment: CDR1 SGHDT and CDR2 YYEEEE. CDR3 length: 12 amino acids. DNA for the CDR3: TGTGCCAGCTTGGGCCCTGGGGAAAAACTGTTTTTT. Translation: CASLGPGEKLFF.

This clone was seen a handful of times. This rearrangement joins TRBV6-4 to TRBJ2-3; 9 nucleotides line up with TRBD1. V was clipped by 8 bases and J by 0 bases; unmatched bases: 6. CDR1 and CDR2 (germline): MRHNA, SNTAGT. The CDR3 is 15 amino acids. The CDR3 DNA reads TGTGCCAGCCGGACAGGGGCCGGTAGCACAGATACGCAGTATTTT. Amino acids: CASRTGAGSTDTQYF.

CDR3 nucleotide sequence: TGTGCCAGCAGCGGACAGGGGAACACTGAAGCTTTCTTT. Translating gives CASSGQGNTEAFF. The chain combines TRBV9 with TRBJ1-1, with TRBD1 identical over 7 bases. Germline assignment: CDR1 SGDLS and CDR2 YYNGEE. The CDR3 totals 13 residues. With 3 bases clipped from V and 1 base from J, the junction kept 0 bases outside the gene matches.

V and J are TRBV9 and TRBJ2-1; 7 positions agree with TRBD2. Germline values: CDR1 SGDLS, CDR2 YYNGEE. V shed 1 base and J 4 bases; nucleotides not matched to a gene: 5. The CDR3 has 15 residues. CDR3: CASSVSGKEYNEQFF. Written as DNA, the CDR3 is TGTGCCAGCAGCGTAAGCGGGAAAGAATACAATGAGCAGTTCTTC.

CDR3 region: CASSSPRTSVYNEQFF. The DNA for the CDR3 is TGTGCCAGCAGTTCCCCCCGGACTAGCGTCTACAATGAGCAGTTCTTC. The chain couples TRBV28 to TRBJ2-1, with 9 bases that match TRBD2. The germline V gene has CDR1 MDHEN and CDR2 SYDVKM. The length of the CDR3 is 16 residues. The V and J ends lost 4 bases and 3 bases, in that order; junction bases with no gene match: 7.

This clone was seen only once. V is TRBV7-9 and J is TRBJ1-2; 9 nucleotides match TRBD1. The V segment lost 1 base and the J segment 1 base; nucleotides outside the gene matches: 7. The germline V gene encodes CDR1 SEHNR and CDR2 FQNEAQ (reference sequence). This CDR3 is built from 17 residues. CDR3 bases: TGTGCCAGCAGCTTAGGAAACAGGGGGCTGGTTAACTATGGCTACACCTTC. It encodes CASSLGNRGLVNYGYTF.

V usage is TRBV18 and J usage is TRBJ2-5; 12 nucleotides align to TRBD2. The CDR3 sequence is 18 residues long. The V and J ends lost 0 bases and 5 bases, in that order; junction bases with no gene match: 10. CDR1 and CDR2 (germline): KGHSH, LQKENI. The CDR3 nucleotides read TGTGCCAGCTCACCACCTGGTTCTAGCGGGAGGGTCGGGGAGACCCAGTACTTC. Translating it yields CASSPPGSSGRVGETQYF.

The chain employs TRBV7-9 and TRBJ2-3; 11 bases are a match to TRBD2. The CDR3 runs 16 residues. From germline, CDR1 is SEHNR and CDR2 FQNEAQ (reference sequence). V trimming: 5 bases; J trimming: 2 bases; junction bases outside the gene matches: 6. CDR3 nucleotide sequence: TGTGCCAGCAGCGATGGGACTAGCGGCGCCACAGATACGCAGTATTTT. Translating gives CASSDGTSGATDTQYF.

The CDR3, as DNA: TGTGCCAGCAGCGGTAGGGACAGGGAGACCTACGAGCAGTACTTC. Protein sequence: CASSGRDRETYEQYF. The chain combines TRBV13 with TRBJ2-7; TRBD1 aligns across 9 bases. Germline loops: CDR1 PRHDT, CDR2 FYEKMQ (reference sequence). The CDR3 has 15 residues. V lost 5 bases, J lost 2 bases, and 7 bases stayed unmatched. The whole variable domain, remainder taken from reference TRBV13 and TRBJ2-7, is AAGVIQSPRHLIKEKRETATLKCYPIPRHDTVYWYQQGPGQDPQFLISFYEKMQSDKGSIPDRFSAQQFSDYHSELNMSSLELGDSALYFCASSGRDRETYEQYFGPGTRLTVT.

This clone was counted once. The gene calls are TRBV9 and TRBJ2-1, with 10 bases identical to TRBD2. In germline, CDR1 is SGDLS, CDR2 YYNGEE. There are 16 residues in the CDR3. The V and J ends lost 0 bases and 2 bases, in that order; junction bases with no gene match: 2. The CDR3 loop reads CASSVGTSGTYNEQFF. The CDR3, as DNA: TGTGCCAGCAGCGTAGGGACTAGCGGAACCTACAATGAGCAGTTCTTC.

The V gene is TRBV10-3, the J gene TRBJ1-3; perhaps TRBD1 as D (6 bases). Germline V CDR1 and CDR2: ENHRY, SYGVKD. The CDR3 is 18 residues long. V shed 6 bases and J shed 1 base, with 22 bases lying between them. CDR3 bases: TGTGCCATCAGCGGTTCCCACAGGGAAGTGGTATCTGGAAACACCATATATTTT. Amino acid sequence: CAISGSHREVVSGNTIYF.

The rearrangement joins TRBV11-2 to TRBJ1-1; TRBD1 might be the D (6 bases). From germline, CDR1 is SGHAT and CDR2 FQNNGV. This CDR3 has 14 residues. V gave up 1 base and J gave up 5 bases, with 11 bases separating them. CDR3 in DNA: TGTGCCAGCAGCTTAGGGGGGCGAGGGACTGAAGCTTTCTTT. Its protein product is CASSLGGRGTEAFF.

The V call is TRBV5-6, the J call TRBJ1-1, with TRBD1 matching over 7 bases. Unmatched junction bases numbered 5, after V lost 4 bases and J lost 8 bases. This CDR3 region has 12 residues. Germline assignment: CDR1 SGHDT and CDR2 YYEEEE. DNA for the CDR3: TGTGCCAGCAGCCTAGGACAGGCGGAAGCTTTCTTT. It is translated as CASSLGQAEAFF.

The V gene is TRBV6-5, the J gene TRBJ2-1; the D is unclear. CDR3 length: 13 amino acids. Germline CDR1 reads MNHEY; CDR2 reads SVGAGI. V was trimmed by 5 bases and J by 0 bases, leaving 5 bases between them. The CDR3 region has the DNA TGTGCCAGCAGTAAGAGCTCCTACAATGAGCAGTTCTTC. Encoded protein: CASSKSSYNEQFF.

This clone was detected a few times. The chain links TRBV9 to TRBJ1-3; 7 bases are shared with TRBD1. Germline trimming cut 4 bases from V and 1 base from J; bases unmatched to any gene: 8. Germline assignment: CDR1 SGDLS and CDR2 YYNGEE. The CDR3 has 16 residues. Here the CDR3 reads CASSPGQVPSGNTIYF. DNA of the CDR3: TGTGCCAGCAGCCCAGGACAGGTTCCTTCTGGAAACACCATATATTTT.

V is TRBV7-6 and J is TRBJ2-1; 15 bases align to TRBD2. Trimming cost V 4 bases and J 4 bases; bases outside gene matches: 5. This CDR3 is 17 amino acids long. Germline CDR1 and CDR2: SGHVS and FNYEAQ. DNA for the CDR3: TGTGCCAGCAGCTCGGGACTAGCGGGAGGATTTTACAATGAGCAGTTCTTC. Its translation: CASSSGLAGGFYNEQFF.

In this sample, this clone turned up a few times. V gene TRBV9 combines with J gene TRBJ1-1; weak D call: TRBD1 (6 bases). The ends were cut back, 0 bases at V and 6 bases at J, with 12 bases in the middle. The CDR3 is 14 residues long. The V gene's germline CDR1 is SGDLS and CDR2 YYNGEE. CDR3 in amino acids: CASSVADSRAEAFF. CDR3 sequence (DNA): TGTGCCAGCAGCGTAGCGGACAGTCGCGCTGAAGCTTTCTTT. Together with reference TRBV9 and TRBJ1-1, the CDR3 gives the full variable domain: DSGVTQTPKHLITATGQRVTLRCSPRSGDLSVYWYQQSLDQGLQFLIQYYNGEERAKGNILERFSAQQFPDLHSELNLSSLELGDSALYFCASSVADSRAEAFFGQGTRLTVV.

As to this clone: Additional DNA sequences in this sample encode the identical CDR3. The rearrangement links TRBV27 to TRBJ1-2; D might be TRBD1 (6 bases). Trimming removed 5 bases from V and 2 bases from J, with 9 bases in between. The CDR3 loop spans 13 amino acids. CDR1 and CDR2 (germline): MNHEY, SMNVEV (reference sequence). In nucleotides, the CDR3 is TGTGCCAGCAGTCTCGGGACAAACTATGGCTACACCTTC. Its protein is CASSLGTNYGYTF.

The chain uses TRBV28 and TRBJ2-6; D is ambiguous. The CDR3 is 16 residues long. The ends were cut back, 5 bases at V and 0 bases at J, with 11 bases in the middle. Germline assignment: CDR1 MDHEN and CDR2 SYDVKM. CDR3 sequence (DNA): TGTGCCAGCAGTCTAGGAGTGAGCTCTGGGGCCAACGTCCTGACTTTC. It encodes CASSLGVSSGANVLTF.